A selection of T cell receptor beta chains follows, all from one sample in a study of blood T cell repertoires in COVID-19. Here immunoSEQ multiplex PCR was the method, and the copy in TCRdb shows in-frame clones only, minus some. This table holds roughly 300,000 clones, around 90% found once. Source material: PBMCs or T cells enriched from blood (not recorded which). The receptors originated from a woman aged 30 to 39 who had recovered from COVID-19. Both conserved end residues are part of each CDR3. A D gene is named only where the DNA matches it firmly. Only some rows state a clone size, as once, few, many or a class for expanded clones.

j_call v_call clone_size d_call cdr3_aa cdr3_nt
TRBJ2-5 TRBV5-1 once TRBD2 CASTWTSGNQETQYF TGCGCCAGCACCTGGACTAGCGGGAACCAAGAGACCCAGTACTTC
TRBJ1-4 TRBV4-1 once TRBD1 CASSQGDRGHEKLFF TGCGCCAGCAGCCAAGGCGACAGGGGGCATGAAAAACTGTTTTTT
TRBJ1-4 TRBV5-8 . TRBD1 CASSLGDRDNEKLFF TGTGCCAGCAGCTTGGGAGACAGGGACAATGAAAAACTGTTTTTT
TRBJ2-5 TRBV7-3 . TRBD2 CASSLTRASGGPDRIQETQYF TGTGCCAGCAGCTTAACCCGGGCTAGCGGGGGGCCCGACCGAATCCAAGAGACCCAGTACTTC
TRBJ2-1 TRBV19 . TRBD2 CASSIMGLAGVNNEQFF TGTGCCAGTAGTATAATGGGACTAGCGGGTGTTAACAATGAGCAGTTCTTC
TRBJ1-6 TRBV7-9 . TRBD1 CASSFNGQGNNSPLHF TGTGCCAGCAGCTTTAACGGACAGGGGAATAATTCACCCCTCCACTTT
TRBJ1-1 TRBV29-1 . . CSFRPGLLNTEAFF TGCAGCTTTCGTCCGGGACTCCTGAACACTGAAGCTTTCTTT
TRBJ1-5 TRBV19 . . CASSTPWTTDSNQPQHF TGTGCCAGTAGTACTCCGTGGACAACCGATAGCAATCAGCCCCAGCATTTT
TRBJ1-2 TRBV7-3 . TRBD1 CASSLDRADYGYTF TGTGCCAGCAGCTTGGACAGGGCCGACTATGGCTACACCTTC
TRBJ1-2 TRBV27 . TRBD1 CASSPGTGDVGGYTF TGTGCCAGCAGTCCCGGGACAGGGGATGTTGGTGGCTACACCTTC
TRBJ2-2 TRBV6-6 . . CASGRGPTGELFF TGTGCCAGCGGCAGGGGCCCCACCGGGGAGCTGTTTTTT
TRBJ2-7 TRBV6-2/TRBV6-3 . . CASSYGSALDYEQYF TGTGCCAGCAGTTATGGTAGCGCACTTGACTACGAGCAGTACTTC
TRBJ1-1 TRBV6-5 . . CASSYRAGDTEAFF TGTGCCAGCAGTTATCGCGCGGGGGACACTGAAGCTTTCTTT
TRBJ1-3 TRBV9 . . CASSAYPGQNSGNTIYF TGTGCCAGCAGCGCCTACCCCGGACAGAACTCTGGAAACACCATATATTTT
TRBJ2-7 TRBV7-9 once TRBD2 CASSSFWSSGRSTSYEQYF TGTGCCAGCAGCTCTTTTTGGTCTAGCGGGAGGTCCACGTCCTACGAGCAGTACTTC
TRBJ2-7 TRBV28 . TRBD1 CASSPLPWTGSYEQYF TGTGCCAGCAGCCCTCTTCCCTGGACAGGTAGCTACGAGCAGTACTTC
TRBJ2-2 TRBV24-1 . TRBD2 CATSDTSGVQGRELFF TGTGCCACCAGCGACACTAGCGGGGTCCAGGGCAGGGAGCTGTTTTTT
TRBJ2-7 TRBV7-3 . . CASSFRGEDEQYF TGTGCCAGCAGCTTCAGAGGGGAGGACGAGCAGTACTTC
TRBJ2-1 TRBV5-1 . . CASSRGGDTYNEQFF TGCGCCAGCAGCCGAGGGGGGGACACCTACAATGAGCAGTTCTTC
TRBJ2-1 TRBV6-5 . TRBD2 CASRNGLAGLEQFF TGTGCCAGCAGAAACGGACTAGCGGGACTTGAGCAGTTCTTC
TRBJ1-1 TRBV7-2 . . CASSPGPGNTEAFF TGTGCCAGCAGCCCTGGCCCGGGAAACACTGAAGCTTTCTTT
TRBJ2-3 TRBV5-8 . TRBD2 CASSLVGGGDTQYF TGTGCCAGCAGCTTGGTGGGGGGGGGAGATACGCAGTATTTT
TRBJ2-5 TRBV28 . . CASSAANQETQYF TGTGCCAGCAGTGCGGCGAACCAAGAGACCCAGTACTTC
TRBJ2-1 TRBV3-1/TRBV3-2 . TRBD2 CASSQGTRANEQFF TGTGCCAGCAGCCAAGGGACTAGGGCCAATGAGCAGTTCTTC
TRBJ1-1 TRBV18 . . CASSPSRGLNTEAFF TGTGCCAGCTCACCCTCCAGGGGACTGAACACTGAAGCTTTCTTT
TRBJ2-7 TRBV6-4 . . CASPRQTTSYEQYF TGTGCCAGCCCGAGGCAAACTACCTCCTACGAGCAGTACTTC
TRBJ1-2 TRBV28 . TRBD1 CASSLGQGVRGYTF TGTGCCAGCAGCTTGGGACAGGGAGTTCGTGGCTACACCTTC
TRBJ2-1 TRBV13 . TRBD2 CASSPTSGSYNEQFF TGTGCCAGCAGCCCGACTAGCGGGAGCTACAATGAGCAGTTCTTC
TRBJ2-3 TRBV19 . . CASKWAGTDTQYF TGTGCCAGTAAGTGGGCTGGCACAGATACGCAGTATTTT
TRBJ1-3 TRBV2 . . CASQLEQVPGNTIYF TGTGCCAGCCAACTAGAGCAGGTGCCTGGAAACACCATATATTTT
TRBJ2-1 TRBV28 . TRBD2 CASSRTSGGYNEQFF TGTGCCAGCAGTCGGACTAGCGGGGGTTACAATGAGCAGTTCTTC